The clone carrying this T cell receptor beta chain was seen many times. The target antigen is unknown. From RNA transcripts, TCR beta CDR3 regions were amplified. TCR CDR3 underwent first-round RT-PCR with the HTBI primer set. TCRdb called the multiplex PCR reads again in MiXCR, with one record for every CDR3 protein. The sample has about 210,000 distinct CDR3 sequences; roughly 15% are singletons. This sample stems from a study of T cells in Graves' hyperthyroidism and ophthalmopathy. Study-wide points: Researchers report that a 13 V-J model separated ophthalmopathy from stable hyperthyroidism. The model made its ophthalmopathy prediction, and onset followed a median approximately 6 months later.

Used for diagnoses were clinical symptoms, serum thyroxine and TRAb, thyroid ultrasound and orbital computed tomography. V lost 2 bases, J lost 8 bases, and 7 bases lay in between. The CDR3 has 11 amino acids. Germline values: CDR1 DFQATT, CDR2 SNEGSKA (reference sequence). The genes are TRBV20-1 and TRBJ2-1; D gene unclear. The TCR comes from a man aged 50 to 59 with Graves' hyperthyroidism. The sequenced sample was blood. CDR3 nucleotides: TGCAGTGCTAGAAGGGCCGATGAGCAGTTCTTC. This sequence encodes CSARRADEQFF.